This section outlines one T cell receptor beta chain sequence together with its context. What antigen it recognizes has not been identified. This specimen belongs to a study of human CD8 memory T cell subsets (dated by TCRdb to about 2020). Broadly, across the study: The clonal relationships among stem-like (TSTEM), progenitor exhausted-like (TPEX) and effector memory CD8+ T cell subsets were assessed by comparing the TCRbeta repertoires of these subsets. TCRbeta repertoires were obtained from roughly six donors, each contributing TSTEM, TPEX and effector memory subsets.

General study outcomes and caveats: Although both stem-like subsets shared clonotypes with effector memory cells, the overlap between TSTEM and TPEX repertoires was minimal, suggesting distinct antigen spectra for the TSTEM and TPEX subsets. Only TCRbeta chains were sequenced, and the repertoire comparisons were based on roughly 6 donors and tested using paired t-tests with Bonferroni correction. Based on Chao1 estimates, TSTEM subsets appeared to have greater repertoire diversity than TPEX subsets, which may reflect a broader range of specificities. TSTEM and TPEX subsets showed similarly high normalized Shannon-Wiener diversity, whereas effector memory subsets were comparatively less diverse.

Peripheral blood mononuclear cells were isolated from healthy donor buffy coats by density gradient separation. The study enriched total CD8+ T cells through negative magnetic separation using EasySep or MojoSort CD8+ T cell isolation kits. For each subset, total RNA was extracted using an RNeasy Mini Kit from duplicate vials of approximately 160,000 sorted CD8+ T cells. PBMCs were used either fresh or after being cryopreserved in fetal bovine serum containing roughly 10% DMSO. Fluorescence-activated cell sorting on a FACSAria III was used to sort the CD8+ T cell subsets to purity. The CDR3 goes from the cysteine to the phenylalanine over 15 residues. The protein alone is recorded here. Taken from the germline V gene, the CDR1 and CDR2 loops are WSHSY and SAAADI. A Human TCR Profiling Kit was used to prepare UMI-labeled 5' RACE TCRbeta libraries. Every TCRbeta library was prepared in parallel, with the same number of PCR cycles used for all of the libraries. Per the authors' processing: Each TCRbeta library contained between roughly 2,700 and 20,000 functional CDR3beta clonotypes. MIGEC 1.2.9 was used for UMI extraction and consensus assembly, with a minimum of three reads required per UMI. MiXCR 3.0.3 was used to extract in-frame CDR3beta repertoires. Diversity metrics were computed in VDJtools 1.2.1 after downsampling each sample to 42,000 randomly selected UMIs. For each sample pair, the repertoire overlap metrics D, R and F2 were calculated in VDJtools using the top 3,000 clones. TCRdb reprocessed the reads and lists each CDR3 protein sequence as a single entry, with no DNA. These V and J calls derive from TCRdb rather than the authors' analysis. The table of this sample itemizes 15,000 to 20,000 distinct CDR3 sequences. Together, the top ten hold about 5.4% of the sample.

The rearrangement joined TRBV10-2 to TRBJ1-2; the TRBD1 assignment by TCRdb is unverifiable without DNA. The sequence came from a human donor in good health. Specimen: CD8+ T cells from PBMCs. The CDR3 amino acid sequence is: CASSDSGVSGYGYTF.